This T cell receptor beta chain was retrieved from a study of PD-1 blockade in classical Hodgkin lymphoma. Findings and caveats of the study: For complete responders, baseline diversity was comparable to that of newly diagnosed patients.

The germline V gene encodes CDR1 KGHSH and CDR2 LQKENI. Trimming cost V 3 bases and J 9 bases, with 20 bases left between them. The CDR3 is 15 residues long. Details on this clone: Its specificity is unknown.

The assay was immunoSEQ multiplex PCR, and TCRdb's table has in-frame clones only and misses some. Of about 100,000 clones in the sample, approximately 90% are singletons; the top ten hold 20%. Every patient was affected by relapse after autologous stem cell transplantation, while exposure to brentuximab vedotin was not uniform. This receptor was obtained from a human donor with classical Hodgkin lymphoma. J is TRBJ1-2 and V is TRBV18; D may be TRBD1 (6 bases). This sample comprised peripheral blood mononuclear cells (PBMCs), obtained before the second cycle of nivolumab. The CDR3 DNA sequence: TGTGCCAGCTCACCTATCCAGGACAGTGCAGAGAGCTACACCTTC. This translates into CASSPIQDSAESYTF.